This is a list of T cell receptor beta chains from one sample in a study of OX40 agonist ivuxolimab in advanced cancers. The assay was immunoSEQ multiplex PCR, and TCRdb's table has in-frame clones only and misses some. Of roughly 53,000 clones in the sample, roughly 84% were seen once. This sample comprised CD4+ or CD8+ T cells sorted from blood, obtained in a trial of the OX40 agonist ivuxolimab. The receptors were sampled from an adult with an advanced solid tumor such as melanoma, head and neck, liver or kidney cancer. Both conserved end residues are part of each CDR3. Fields, in order: CDR3 protein, CDR3 DNA, J gene, clone size, CDR3 length, D gene, V gene. D genes are given only for firm matches. Some rows have no size entry. The others give once, few or many, or a class for an expanded clone.

cdr3_aa: CASSVSGGQEAFF; cdr3_nt: TGTGCCAGCAGCGTTAGCGGGGGACAGGAAGCTTTCTTT; j_call: TRBJ1-1; clone_size: few; cdr3_length: 13; d_call: TRBD1; v_call: TRBV11-2
cdr3_aa: CASSPRRGYEQYF; cdr3_nt: TGTGCCAGCTCACCGCGCAGGGGATACGAGCAGTACTTC; j_call: TRBJ2-7; clone_size: NA; cdr3_length: 13; d_call: NA; v_call: TRBV18
cdr3_aa: CASSSRLAGAYEQYF; cdr3_nt: TGTGCCAGTAGTTCCCGACTAGCGGGAGCCTACGAGCAGTACTTC; j_call: TRBJ2-7; clone_size: few; cdr3_length: 15; d_call: TRBD2; v_call: TRBV19
cdr3_aa: CASTLGAASETQYF; cdr3_nt: TGTGCCAGTACCCTAGGGGCAGCTTCAGAGACCCAGTACTTC; j_call: TRBJ2-5; clone_size: NA; cdr3_length: 14; d_call: NA; v_call: TRBV19
cdr3_aa: CASSLTTDFRTGELFF; cdr3_nt: TGCGCCAGCAGCCTGACTACAGACTTCAGAACCGGGGAGCTGTTTTTT; j_call: TRBJ2-2; clone_size: NA; cdr3_length: 16; d_call: NA; v_call: TRBV5-1
cdr3_aa: CSVVQGSYNEQFF; cdr3_nt: TGCAGCGTTGTGCAGGGCTCCTACAATGAGCAGTTCTTC; j_call: TRBJ2-1; clone_size: NA; cdr3_length: 13; d_call: NA; v_call: TRBV29-1
cdr3_aa: CASRNIGSTYGYTF; cdr3_nt: TGTGCCAGCAGAAACATAGGGTCAACCTATGGCTACACCTTC; j_call: TRBJ1-2; clone_size: NA; cdr3_length: 14; d_call: NA; v_call: TRBV6-4
cdr3_aa: CASSYSSQRTYEQYF; cdr3_nt: TGTGCCAGCAGTTACTCGTCGCAAAGGACCTACGAGCAGTACTTC; j_call: TRBJ2-7; clone_size: few; cdr3_length: 15; d_call: NA; v_call: TRBV6-5
cdr3_aa: CASSRTALGYTF; cdr3_nt: TGTGCCAGTAGTAGGACAGCGTTGGGCTACACCTTC; j_call: TRBJ1-2; clone_size: NA; cdr3_length: 12; d_call: NA; v_call: TRBV19
cdr3_aa: CASSLFLPGLASGELFF; cdr3_nt: TGTGCCAGCAGTTTATTTCTCCCGGGACTAGCTTCCGGGGAGCTGTTTTTT; j_call: TRBJ2-2; clone_size: NA; cdr3_length: 17; d_call: TRBD2; v_call: TRBV27
cdr3_aa: CASRTGTGVGFEKLFF; cdr3_nt: TGTGCCAGCAGGACCGGGACAGGGGTCGGTTTTGAAAAACTGTTTTTT; j_call: TRBJ1-4; clone_size: NA; cdr3_length: 16; d_call: TRBD1; v_call: TRBV2